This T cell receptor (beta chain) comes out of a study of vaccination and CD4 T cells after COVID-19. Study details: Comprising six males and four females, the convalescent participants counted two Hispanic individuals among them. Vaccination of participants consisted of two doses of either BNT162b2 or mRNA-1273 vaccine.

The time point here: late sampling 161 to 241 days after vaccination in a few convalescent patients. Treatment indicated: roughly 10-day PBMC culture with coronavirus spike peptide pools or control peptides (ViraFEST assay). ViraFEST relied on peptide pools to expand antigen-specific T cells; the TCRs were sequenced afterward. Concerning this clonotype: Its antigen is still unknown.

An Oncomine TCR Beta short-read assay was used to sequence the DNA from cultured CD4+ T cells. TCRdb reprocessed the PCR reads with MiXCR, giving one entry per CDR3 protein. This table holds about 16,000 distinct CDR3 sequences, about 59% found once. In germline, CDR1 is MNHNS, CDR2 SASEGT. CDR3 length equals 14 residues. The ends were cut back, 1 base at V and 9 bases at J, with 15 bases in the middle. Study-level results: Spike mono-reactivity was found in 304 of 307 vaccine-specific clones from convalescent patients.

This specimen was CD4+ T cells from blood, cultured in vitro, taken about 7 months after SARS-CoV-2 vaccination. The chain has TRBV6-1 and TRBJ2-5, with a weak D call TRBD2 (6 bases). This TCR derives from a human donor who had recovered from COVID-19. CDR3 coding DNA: TGTGCCAGCAGTGAAGTCCGGGCATGGGAGGCCCAGTACTTC. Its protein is CASSEVRAWEAQYF.